Shown below are 29 T cell receptor beta chains from a single sample sequenced in a study of shared clonotypes between healthy human individuals. The method was immunoSEQ multiplex PCR; TCRdb's version includes in-frame clones alone and lacks a portion of them. This table holds some 2.1 million clones, around 93% found once. CD8 cells regarded as naive lacked CD45RO, were positively chosen for CCR7, and omitted terminally differentiated effector memory CD45RA+ cells. The specimen sequenced was naive CD8+ T cells from PBMCs. Receptors originate from a man aged 18 to 30 in good health. Some clones in this sample may be carry-over from other donors' samples.

Only one count was recorded for this clone. This sequence joins TRBV4-1 and TRBJ1-2; no reliable D call. Trimming took off 6 bases at V and 5 bases at J, with 10 bases between the two ends. The CDR3 is 12 amino acids. CDR1 and CDR2 from the germline V gene are MGHRA and YSYEKL. Here the CDR3 DNA reads TGCGCCAGCAGGCAAAGAGGGTATGGCTACACCTTC. Amino acid sequence: CASRQRGYGYTF.

The V and J genes are TRBV6-1 and TRBJ1-2; 8 bases are shared with TRBD1. This CDR3 is 12 amino acids long. Germline assignment: CDR1 MNHNS and CDR2 SASEGT. The V gene end was trimmed by 6 bases and the J gene end by 8 bases; junction bases not matched to a gene: 5. The CDR3 DNA reads TGTGCCAGCAGCGACAGGGGTATGGGCTACACCTTC. It yields the protein CASSDRGMGYTF.

CDR3 loop: CASSLSYSGHKETQYF. The CDR3, as DNA: TGTGCCAGCAGTTTATCGTATAGCGGGCACAAAGAGACCCAGTACTTC. This sequence joins TRBV27 and TRBJ2-5, with 7 bases identical to TRBD2. CDR3 length: 16 residues. Germline CDR1 is MNHEY and CDR2 is SMNVEV (reference sequence). Germline trimming cut 0 bases from V and 3 bases from J; bases unmatched to any gene: 7.

The chain couples TRBV9 to TRBJ2-1; 7 bases are shared with TRBD2. From germline, CDR1 is SGDLS and CDR2 YYNGEE. With V trimmed by 4 bases and J by 2 bases, 6 bases remained unmatched. This CDR3 is 15 amino acids long. CDR3 residues: CASSSRESAYNEQFF. The CDR3 nucleotides read TGTGCCAGCAGCTCGCGGGAGAGCGCCTACAATGAGCAGTTCTTC.

This clone was picked up one time. The chain is built from TRBV28 and TRBJ1-1, with TRBD1 matching 7 bases. After removal of 3 bases from V and 3 bases from J, the junction contained 22 bases not matched to a gene. Germline V lookup: CDR1 MDHEN, CDR2 SYDVKM. The CDR3 has 20 residues. In DNA form, the CDR3 reads TGTGCCAGCAGTTTGGGGCCGGCGAAAAGGATTACAGGGGTGTACACTGAAGCTTTCTTT. This gives the protein CASSLGPAKRITGVYTEAFF.

V gene TRBV5-1 combines with J gene TRBJ2-7, with D possibly TRBD1 on 6 matching bases. Trimming shortened V by 4 bases and J by 6 bases, and 14 bases separated the two germline ends. The germline gives CDR1 SGHRS, CDR2 YFSETQ. This CDR3 has 13 amino acids. The CDR3 nucleotides read TGCGCCAGCAGCCCTACAGGGCTTGTCGAGCAGTACTTC. It translates to CASSPTGLVEQYF.

The DNA of the CDR3 is TGTGCCAGCAGCTTGGGGCTAGCTGTCGACGAGCAGTACTTC. It is translated as CASSLGLAVDEQYF. The genes are TRBV5-6 and TRBJ2-7; D perhaps matches TRBD2 (5 bases). Deletions cut 0 bases from V and 5 bases from J, with 12 bases between. CDR1 is SGHDT and CDR2 is YYEEEE in the germline V gene. This CDR3 has 14 residues.

V gene TRBV6-1 combines with J gene TRBJ2-3; 7 bases agree with TRBD2. Germline-derived CDR1 and CDR2 are MNHNS and SASEGT. CDR3 length: 18 amino acids. The V and J ends lost 1 base and 0 bases, in that order; junction bases with no gene match: 10. This CDR3 is CASSEVMTSRSSTDTQYF. The CDR3 DNA sequence: TGTGCCAGCAGTGAAGTTATGACTAGCCGATCTAGCACAGATACGCAGTATTTT.

The chain uses TRBV12-5 and TRBJ2-3; TRBD2 matches at 8 bases. This CDR3 has 17 amino acids. Germline values: CDR1 LGHNT, CDR2 FRNRAP. V was pared by 2 bases and J by 2 bases, with 9 bases of the junction left unmatched. CDR3 sequence: CASGLNPGLGTTDTQYF. The CDR3 nucleotides read TGTGCTAGTGGTTTGAATCCGGGACTAGGAACCACAGATACGCAGTATTTT.

The chain uses TRBV27 and TRBJ2-7; D unclear. This CDR3 has 15 residues. V gave up 5 bases and J gave up 0 bases, with 14 bases separating them. Looked up from germline, CDR1 is MNHEY and CDR2 is SMNVEV (reference sequence). The CDR3 DNA reads as TGTGCCAGCAGTCCGTCAACTACGTACTCCTACGAGCAGTACTTC. It specifies CASSPSTTYSYEQYF.

The chain combines TRBV28 with TRBJ2-1, with D uncertain. The CDR3 has 15 residues. Germline CDR1 and CDR2: MDHEN and SYDVKM. V was pared by 5 bases and J by 9 bases, with 20 bases between. This chain's CDR3 is CASSHHLRPYGEQFF. In DNA, the CDR3 is TGTGCCAGCAGTCATCATCTACGCCCTTACGGTGAGCAGTTCTTC.

The genes are TRBV29-1 and TRBJ1-1; no definite D call. The CDR3 consists of 12 residues. CDR1 SQVTM and CDR2 ANQGSEA come from the germline V gene. Trimming took off 6 bases at V and 1 base at J, with 9 bases between the two ends. CDR3 region: CSVLWPNTEAFF. The CDR3 region has the DNA TGCAGCGTCCTTTGGCCGAACACTGAAGCTTTCTTT. Complete variable domain (other parts from reference TRBV29-1 and TRBJ1-1): SAVISQKPSRDICQRGTSLTIQCQVDSQVTMMFWYRQQPGQSLTLIATANQGSEATYESGFVIDKFPISRPNLTFSTLTVSNMSPEDSSIYLCSVLWPNTEAFFGQGTRLTVV.

About this clone itself: In the same sample, other DNA sequences code for this CDR3. In DNA form, the CDR3 reads TGCGCCAGCAGCTTAGGACAGGGGTCCTACGAGCAGTACTTC. It codes for CASSLGQGSYEQYF. This sequence joins TRBV5-1 and TRBJ2-7, with 9 bases aligning to TRBD1. This CDR3 has 14 amino acids. J lost 1 base, V lost 2 bases, and 1 base had no gene match. Germline V lookup: CDR1 SGHRS, CDR2 YFSETQ.

The V and J genes are TRBV10-3 and TRBJ1-4; D unresolved. Germline V CDR1 and CDR2: ENHRY, SYGVKD. This CDR3 has 13 residues. V was cut by 4 bases and J by 4 bases, with 7 bases left in between. DNA of the CDR3: TGTGCCATCAGTGTGAGTGGTAATGAAAAACTGTTTTTT. Protein product: CAISVSGNEKLFF.

The chain carries TRBV7-2 and TRBJ1-1; TRBD1 agrees at 8 bases. The CDR3 runs 15 residues. Germline V gene data show CDR1 as SGHTA and CDR2 as FQGNSA. V shed 3 bases, J shed 10 bases, and the junction held 13 bases outside the gene matches. CDR3 DNA: TGTGCCAGCAGCTTTGACAGGGGCCCTCCACTTGGAGCTTTCTTT. Translating it yields CASSFDRGPPLGAFF.

The chain employs TRBV7-2 and TRBJ1-1; no clear D gene. The CDR3 extends over 15 amino acids. CDR1 SGHTA and CDR2 FQGNSA come from the germline V gene. V dropped 4 bases and J dropped 4 bases, with 16 bases sitting between them. The CDR3 DNA reads TGTGCCAGCAGCTCTAGAGACCTACCTCTCACTGAAGCTTTCTTT. Residues: CASSSRDLPLTEAFF.

The gene calls are TRBV7-9 and TRBJ2-7; 7 bases are shared with TRBD1. This CDR3 has 16 amino acids. From germline, CDR1 is SEHNR and CDR2 FQNEAQ (reference sequence). Germline trimming cut 4 bases from V and 2 bases from J; bases unmatched to any gene: 11. The CDR3 loop reads CASSSTLDRAPYEQYF. In DNA, the CDR3 is TGTGCCAGCAGCTCGACCCTAGACAGGGCCCCCTACGAGCAGTACTTC. The full variable domain, with the rest looked up from reference TRBV7-9 and TRBJ2-7, is DTGVSQNPRHKITKRGQNVTFRCDPISEHNRLYWYRQTLGQGPEFLTYFQNEAQLEKSRLLSDRFSAERPKGSFSTLEIQRTEQGDSAMYLCASSSTLDRAPYEQYFGPGTRLTVT.

V usage is TRBV2 and J usage is TRBJ2-7, with TRBD1 matching 9 bases. The CDR3 consists of 15 residues. V lost 6 bases, J lost 6 bases, and 12 bases stayed unmatched. Germline CDR1 reads SNHLY; CDR2 reads FYNNEI. The CDR3, as DNA: TGTGCCAGCAGACCCGGGACAGGGAATTTGGGCGAGCAGTACTTC. As protein: CASRPGTGNLGEQYF.

V and J are TRBV28 and TRBJ2-7; D perhaps matches TRBD1 (5 bases). This CDR3 spans 15 amino acids. V shed 6 bases and J shed 1 base, with 16 bases lying between them. The V gene's germline CDR1 is MDHEN and CDR2 SYDVKM. CDR3 loop: CASSWITSGSYEQYF. The CDR3 DNA is TGTGCCAGCAGCTGGATTACCTCAGGGTCCTACGAGCAGTACTTC.

The chain links TRBV9 to TRBJ2-7; 7 bases fit TRBD1. Germline CDR1 and CDR2: SGDLS and YYNGEE. CDR3 length equals 15 residues. V lost 0 bases, J lost 4 bases, and 7 bases stayed unmatched. This chain's CDR3 is CASSVGQGQGYEQYF. The CDR3, as DNA: TGTGCCAGCAGCGTAGGACAGGGTCAGGGGTACGAGCAGTACTTC.

This clone was recorded a few times. This sequence joins TRBV28 and TRBJ1-5; 9 bases are a match to TRBD1. The germline V gene has CDR1 MDHEN and CDR2 SYDVKM. The CDR3 spans 15 residues. The ends lost 6 bases at V and 5 bases at J; junction bases unmatched: 8. In nucleotides, the CDR3 is TGTGCCAGCAGCAAAAACAGGGGGCTGGATCAGCCCCAGCATTTT. This sequence encodes CASSKNRGLDQPQHF.

The chain is built from TRBV6-5 and TRBJ2-7, with TRBD2 matching over 11 bases. Germline lookup yields CDR1 MNHEY and CDR2 SVGAGI. The CDR3 length is 16 residues. Losses at the gene ends were 0 bases for V and 4 bases for J; bases not matched to a gene: 5. CDR3 sequence (DNA): TGTGCCAGCAGTTACTCGGGGACTAGCGGCTATTACGAGCAGTACTTC. This sequence encodes CASSYSGTSGYYEQYF.

Regarding this clone: The same CDR3 arises from other DNA sequences in this sample as well. This rearrangement joins TRBV27 to TRBJ2-7, with 8 bases matching TRBD1. CDR3 length: 16 residues. Germline values: CDR1 MNHEY, CDR2 SMNVEV (reference sequence). J gave up 1 base and V 2 bases, and 7 bases lay outside the gene matches. The CDR3 reads CASSLSSGTGSYEQYF. Written as DNA, the CDR3 is TGTGCCAGCAGTTTAAGCTCCGGGACAGGATCCTACGAGCAGTACTTC.

The V call is TRBV11-2, the J call TRBJ2-7, with 13 bases fitting TRBD2. Germline V gives CDR1 SGHAT, CDR2 FQNNGV. The V gene end was trimmed by 3 bases and the J gene end by 9 bases; junction bases not matched to a gene: 8. The CDR3 has 15 amino acids. The CDR3 loop is CASSLVTSGRFGQYF. Written as DNA, the CDR3 is TGTGCCAGCAGCTTGGTGACTAGCGGGAGGTTCGGGCAGTACTTC.

The chain employs TRBV9 and TRBJ2-7; 10 nucleotides match TRBD2. Per the germline V gene, CDR1 is SGDLS and CDR2 is YYNGEE. Losses at the gene ends were 0 bases for V and 6 bases for J; bases not matched to a gene: 6. CDR3 length: 15 amino acids. The DNA for the CDR3 is TGTGCCAGCAGCGTAGGGCTAGCGGGAGTCGTCGAGCAGTACTTC. As protein: CASSVGLAGVVEQYF.

The chain recombines TRBV9 with TRBJ1-2; D unclear. Germline CDR1 reads SGDLS; CDR2 reads YYNGEE. The V end lost 3 bases, the J end lost 5 bases, and 26 bases lay between the germline ends. CDR3 size: 18 residues. The CDR3 reads CASSGGGSAPGSPYGYTF. The CDR3 DNA reads TGTGCCAGCAGCGGAGGAGGGTCGGCCCCGGGGTCACCGTATGGCTACACCTTC.

This chain joins TRBV6-6 and TRBJ1-1; D is unclear. CDR3 size: 14 residues. The germline V and J ends were trimmed by 4 bases and 1 base, with 10 bases remaining between them. Germline loops: CDR1 MNHNY, CDR2 SVGAGI (reference sequence). CDR3 residues: CASSWGIPNTEAFF. For the CDR3, the DNA is TGTGCCAGCAGTTGGGGAATTCCGAACACTGAAGCTTTCTTT.

The chain couples TRBV11-1 to TRBJ2-5; D remains ambiguous. Per germline, CDR1 SGHAT and CDR2 FQDESV (reference sequence). This CDR3 is 16 amino acids long. V was shortened by 7 bases and J by 1 base, with 19 bases between the two germline ends. The CDR3 sequence is CASILTSRSPQETQYF. As DNA, the CDR3 is TGTGCCAGCATCCTGACAAGCCGATCCCCCCAAGAGACCCAGTACTTC.

The CDR3 region has the DNA TGTGCCAGCAGTTTAGATCAACAATCCTACGAGCAGTACTTC. It is translated as CASSLDQQSYEQYF. The chain combines TRBV28 with TRBJ2-7; D gene uncertain. The germline V gene encodes CDR1 MDHEN and CDR2 SYDVKM. The CDR3 has 14 residues. V was clipped by 2 bases and J by 1 base, with 9 bases between them.